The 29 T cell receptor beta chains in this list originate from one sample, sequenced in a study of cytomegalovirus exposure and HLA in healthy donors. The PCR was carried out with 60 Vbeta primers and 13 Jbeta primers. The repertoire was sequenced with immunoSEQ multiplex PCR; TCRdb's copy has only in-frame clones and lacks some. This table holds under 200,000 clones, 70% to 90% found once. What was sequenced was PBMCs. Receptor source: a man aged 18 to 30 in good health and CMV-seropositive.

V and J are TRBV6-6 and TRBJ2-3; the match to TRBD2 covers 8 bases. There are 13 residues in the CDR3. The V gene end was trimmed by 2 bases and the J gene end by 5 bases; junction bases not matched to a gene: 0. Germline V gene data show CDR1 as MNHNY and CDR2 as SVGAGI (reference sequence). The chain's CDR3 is CASSYRGGDTQYF. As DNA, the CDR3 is TGTGCCAGCAGTTACCGGGGGGGAGATACGCAGTATTTT.

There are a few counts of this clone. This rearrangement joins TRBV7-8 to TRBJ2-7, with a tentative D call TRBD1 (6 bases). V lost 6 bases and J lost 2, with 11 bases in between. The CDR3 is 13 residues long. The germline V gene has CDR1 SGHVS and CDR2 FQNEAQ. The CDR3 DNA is TGTGCCAGCAGGTGGGGGCCCACCTACGAGCAGTACTTC. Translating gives CASRWGPTYEQYF.

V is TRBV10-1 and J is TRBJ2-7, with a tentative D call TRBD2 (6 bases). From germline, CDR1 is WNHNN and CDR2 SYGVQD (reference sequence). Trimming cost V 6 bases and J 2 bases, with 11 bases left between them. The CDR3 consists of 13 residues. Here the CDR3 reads CASSRDSTYEQYF. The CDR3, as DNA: TGCGCCAGCAGCCGGGACTCTACCTACGAGCAGTACTTC.

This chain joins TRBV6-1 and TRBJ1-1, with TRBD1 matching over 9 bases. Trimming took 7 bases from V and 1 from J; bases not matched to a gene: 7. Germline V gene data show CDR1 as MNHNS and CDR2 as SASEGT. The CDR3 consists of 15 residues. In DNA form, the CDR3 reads TGTGCCAGCACCCAACAGGGGGCTACGAACACTGAAGCTTTCTTT. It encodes CASTQQGATNTEAFF.

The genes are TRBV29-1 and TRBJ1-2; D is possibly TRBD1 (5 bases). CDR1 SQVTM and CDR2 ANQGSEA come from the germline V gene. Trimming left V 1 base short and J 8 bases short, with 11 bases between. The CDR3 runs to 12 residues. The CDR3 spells CSVEGGSWGYTF. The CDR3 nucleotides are TGCAGCGTTGAAGGGGGCTCGTGGGGCTACACCTTC.

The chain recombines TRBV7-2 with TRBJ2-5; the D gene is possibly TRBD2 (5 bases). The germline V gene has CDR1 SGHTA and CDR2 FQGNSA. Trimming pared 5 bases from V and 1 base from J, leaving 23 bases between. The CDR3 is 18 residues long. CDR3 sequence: CASSPFVWRVLPQETQYF. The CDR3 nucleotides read TGTGCCAGCAGCCCATTTGTTTGGCGGGTCCTCCCCCAAGAGACCCAGTACTTC. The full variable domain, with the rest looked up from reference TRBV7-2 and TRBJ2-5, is GAGVSQSPSNKVTEKGKDVELRCDPISGHTALYWYRQSLGQGLEFLIYFQGNSAPDKSGLPSDRFSAERTGGSVSTLTIQRTQQEDSAVYLCASSPFVWRVLPQETQYFGPGTRLLVL.

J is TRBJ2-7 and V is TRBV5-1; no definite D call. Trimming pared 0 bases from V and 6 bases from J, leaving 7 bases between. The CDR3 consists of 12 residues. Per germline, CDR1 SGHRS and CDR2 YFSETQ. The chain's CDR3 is CASSLGPFEQYF. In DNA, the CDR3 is TGCGCCAGCAGCTTGGGGCCGTTCGAGCAGTACTTC.

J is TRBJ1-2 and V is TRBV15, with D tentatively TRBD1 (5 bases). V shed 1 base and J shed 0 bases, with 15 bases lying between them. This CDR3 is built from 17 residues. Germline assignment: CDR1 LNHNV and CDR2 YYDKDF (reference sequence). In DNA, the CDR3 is TGTGCCACCAGCAGAGGCGGGGCAGGCCGGACTAACTATGGCTACACCTTC. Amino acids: CATSRGGAGRTNYGYTF.

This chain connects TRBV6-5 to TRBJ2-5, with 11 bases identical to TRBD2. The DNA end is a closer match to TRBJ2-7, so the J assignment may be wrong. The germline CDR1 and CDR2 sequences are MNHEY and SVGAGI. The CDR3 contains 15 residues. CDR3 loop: CASRTSGGPSYEQYF. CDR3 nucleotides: TGTGCCAGCCGAACTAGCGGGGGCCCGTCCTACGAGCAGTACTTC.

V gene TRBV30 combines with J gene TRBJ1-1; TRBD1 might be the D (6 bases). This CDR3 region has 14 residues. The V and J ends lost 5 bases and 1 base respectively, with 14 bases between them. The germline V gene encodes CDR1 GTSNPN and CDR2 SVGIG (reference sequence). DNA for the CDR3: TGTGCCTGGCTACGGGGGGCGGCGAACACTGAAGCTTTCTTT. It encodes CAWLRGAANTEAFF.

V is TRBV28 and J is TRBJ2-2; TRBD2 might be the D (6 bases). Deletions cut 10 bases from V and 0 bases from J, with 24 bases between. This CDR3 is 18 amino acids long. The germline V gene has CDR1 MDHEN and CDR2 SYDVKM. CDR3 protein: CATRLYNLRDSNTGELFF. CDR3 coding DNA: TGTGCCACAAGACTGTACAACCTCCGGGACTCGAACACCGGGGAGCTGTTTTTT.

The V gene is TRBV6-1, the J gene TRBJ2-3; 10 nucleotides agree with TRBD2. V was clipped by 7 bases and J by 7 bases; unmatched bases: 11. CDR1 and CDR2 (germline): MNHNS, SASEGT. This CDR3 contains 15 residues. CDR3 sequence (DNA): TGTGCCAGCATACAGGAGCGGGGGGGCTTAAATACGCAGTATTTT. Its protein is CASIQERGGLNTQYF.

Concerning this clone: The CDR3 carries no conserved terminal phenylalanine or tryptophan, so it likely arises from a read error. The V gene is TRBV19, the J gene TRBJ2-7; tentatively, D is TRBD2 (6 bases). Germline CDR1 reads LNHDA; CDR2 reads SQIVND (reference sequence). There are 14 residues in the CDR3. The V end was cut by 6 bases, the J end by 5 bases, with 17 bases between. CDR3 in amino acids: CASSRGGSSDEQYL. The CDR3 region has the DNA TGTGCCAGTAGCCGTGGGGGGTCTAGCGACGAGCAGTACCTC.

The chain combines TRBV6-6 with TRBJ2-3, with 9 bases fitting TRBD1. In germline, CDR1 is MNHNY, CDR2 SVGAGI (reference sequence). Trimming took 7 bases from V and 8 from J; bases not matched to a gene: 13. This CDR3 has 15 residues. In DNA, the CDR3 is TGTGCCAGCATGCGGGGACAGGGTCGTTCGGGTACGCAGTATTTT. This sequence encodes CASMRGQGRSGTQYF.

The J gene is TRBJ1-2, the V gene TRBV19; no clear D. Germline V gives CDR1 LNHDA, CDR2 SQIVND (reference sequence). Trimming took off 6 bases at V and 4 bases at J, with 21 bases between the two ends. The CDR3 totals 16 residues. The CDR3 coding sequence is TGTGCCAGTAGCACCTCCGGGTCCAAGAGGGCCTATGGCTACACCTTC. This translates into CASSTSGSKRAYGYTF. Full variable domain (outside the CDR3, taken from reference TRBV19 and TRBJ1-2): DGGITQSPKYLFRKEGQNVTLSCEQNLNHDAMYWYRQDPGQGLRLIYYSQIVNDFQKGDIAEGYSVSREKKESFPLTVTSAQKNPTAFYLCASSTSGSKRAYGYTFGSGTRLTVV.

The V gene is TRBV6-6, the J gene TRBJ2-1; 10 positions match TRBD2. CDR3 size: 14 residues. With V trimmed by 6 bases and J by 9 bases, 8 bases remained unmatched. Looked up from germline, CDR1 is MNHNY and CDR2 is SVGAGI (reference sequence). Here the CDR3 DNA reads TGTGCCAGCAGCAGAAGCGGGGGGGCAGGTGAGCAGTTCTTC. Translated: CASSRSGGAGEQFF.

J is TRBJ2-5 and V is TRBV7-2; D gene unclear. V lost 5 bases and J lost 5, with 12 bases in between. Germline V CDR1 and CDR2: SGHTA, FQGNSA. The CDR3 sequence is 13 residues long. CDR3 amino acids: CASSPSGRETQYF. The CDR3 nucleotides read TGTGCCAGCAGCCCCTCAGGCCGGGAGACCCAGTACTTC.

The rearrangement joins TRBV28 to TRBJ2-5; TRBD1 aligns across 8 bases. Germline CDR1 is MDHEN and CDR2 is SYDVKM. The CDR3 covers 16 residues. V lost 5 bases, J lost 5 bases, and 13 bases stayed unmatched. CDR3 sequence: CASSHSWTGPLETQYF. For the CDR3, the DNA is TGTGCCAGCAGTCACTCTTGGACAGGGCCTTTGGAGACCCAGTACTTC.

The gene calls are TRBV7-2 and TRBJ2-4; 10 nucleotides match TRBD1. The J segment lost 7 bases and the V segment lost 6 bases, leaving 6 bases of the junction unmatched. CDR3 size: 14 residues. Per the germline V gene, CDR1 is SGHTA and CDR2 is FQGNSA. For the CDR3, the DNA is TGTGCCAGCAGTTCGGGACAGGGGTGGAACATTCAGTACTTC. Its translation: CASSSGQGWNIQYF.

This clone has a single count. CDR3 sequence reads: CASSYGGNEQFF. CDR3 nucleotides: TGTGCCAGCAGTTACGGGGGGAATGAGCAGTTCTTC. The rearrangement joins TRBV6-5 to TRBJ2-1; D perhaps matches TRBD2 (6 bases). CDR1 and CDR2 (germline): MNHEY, SVGAGI. This CDR3 region has 12 residues. Trimming left V 2 bases short and J 7 bases short, with 6 bases between.

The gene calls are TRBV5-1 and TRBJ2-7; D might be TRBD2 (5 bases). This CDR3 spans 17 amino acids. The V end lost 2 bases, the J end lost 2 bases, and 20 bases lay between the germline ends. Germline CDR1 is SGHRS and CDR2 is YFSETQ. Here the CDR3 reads CASSFTGPASGTYEQYF. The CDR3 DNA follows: TGCGCCAGCAGCTTTACCGGTCCTGCAAGCGGAACCTACGAGCAGTACTTC.

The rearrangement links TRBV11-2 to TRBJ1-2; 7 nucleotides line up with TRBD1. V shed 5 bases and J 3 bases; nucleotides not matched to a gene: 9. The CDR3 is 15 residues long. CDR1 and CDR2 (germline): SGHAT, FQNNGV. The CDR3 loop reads CASSPRDSLYYGYTF. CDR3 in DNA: TGTGCCAGCAGCCCGAGGGACAGCCTATACTATGGCTACACCTTC.

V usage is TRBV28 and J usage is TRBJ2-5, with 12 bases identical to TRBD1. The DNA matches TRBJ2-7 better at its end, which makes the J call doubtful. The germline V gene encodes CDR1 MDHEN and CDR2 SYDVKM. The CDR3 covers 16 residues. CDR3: CASSLWQGTGGNEQYF. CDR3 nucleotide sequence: TGTGCCAGCAGTTTATGGCAGGGGACAGGGGGCAACGAGCAGTACTTC.

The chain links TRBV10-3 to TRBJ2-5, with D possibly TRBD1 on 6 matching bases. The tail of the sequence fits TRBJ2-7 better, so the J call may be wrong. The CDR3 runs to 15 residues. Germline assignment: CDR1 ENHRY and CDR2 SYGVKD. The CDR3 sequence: CAISYSQGNFDEQYF. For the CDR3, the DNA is TGTGCCATCAGCTATTCGCAGGGGAATTTCGACGAGCAGTACTTC.

The CDR3: CASSQGRGLAGGQETQYF. As DNA, the CDR3 is TGTGCCAGCAGCCAAGGCCGAGGGCTAGCGGGGGGGCAAGAGACCCAGTACTTC. V is TRBV4-2 and J is TRBJ2-5, with 12 bases lining up with TRBD2. Germline values: CDR1 LGHNA, CDR2 YNFKEQ. The J segment lost 2 bases and the V segment lost 1 base, leaving 8 bases of the junction unmatched. The CDR3 contains 18 residues.

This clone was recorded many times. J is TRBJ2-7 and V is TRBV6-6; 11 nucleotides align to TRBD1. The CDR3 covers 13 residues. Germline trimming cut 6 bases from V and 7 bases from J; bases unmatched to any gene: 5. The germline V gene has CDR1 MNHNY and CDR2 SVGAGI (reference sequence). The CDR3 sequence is CASRPGTGGEQYF. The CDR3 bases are TGTGCCAGCAGGCCCGGGACAGGGGGGGAGCAGTACTTC.

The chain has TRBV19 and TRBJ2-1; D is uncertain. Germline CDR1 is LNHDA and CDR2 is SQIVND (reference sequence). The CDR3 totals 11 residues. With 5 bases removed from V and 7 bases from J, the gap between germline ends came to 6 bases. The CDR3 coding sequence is TGTGCCAGTAGTGTCTTAAATGAGCAGTTCTTC. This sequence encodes CASSVLNEQFF.

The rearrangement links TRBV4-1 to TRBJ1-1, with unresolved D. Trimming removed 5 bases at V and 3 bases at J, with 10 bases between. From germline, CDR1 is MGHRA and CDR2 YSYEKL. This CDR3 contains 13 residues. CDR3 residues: CASSWRVDTEAFF. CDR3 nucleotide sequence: TGCGCCAGCAGCTGGAGAGTGGACACTGAAGCTTTCTTT.

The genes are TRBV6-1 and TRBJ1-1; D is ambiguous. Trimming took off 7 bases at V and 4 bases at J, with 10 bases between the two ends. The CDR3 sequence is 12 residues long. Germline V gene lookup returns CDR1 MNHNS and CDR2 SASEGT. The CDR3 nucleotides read TGTGCCAGCACACTAGTAGGCACTGAAGCTTTCTTT. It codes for CASTLVGTEAFF.